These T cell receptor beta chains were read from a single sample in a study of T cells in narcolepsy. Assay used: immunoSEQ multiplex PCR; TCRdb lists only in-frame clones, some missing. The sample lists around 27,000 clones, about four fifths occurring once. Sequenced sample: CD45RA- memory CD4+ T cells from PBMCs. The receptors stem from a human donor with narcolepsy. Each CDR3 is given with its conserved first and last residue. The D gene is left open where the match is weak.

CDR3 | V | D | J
CASSLWGQSDYGYTF | TRBV6-1 | - | TRBJ1-2
CASRSSGGSYQPQHF | TRBV27 | TRBD1 | TRBJ1-5
CASSSPWEKTYEQYF | TRBV28 | - | TRBJ2-7
CASSATPGAYEQYF | TRBV2 | - | TRBJ2-7
CASSQRGGRLETQYF | TRBV7-3 | - | TRBJ2-5
CASSSQRNSYEQYF | TRBV11-2 | - | TRBJ2-7
CASSLTSGGSQPQHF | TRBV7-2 | TRBD1 | TRBJ1-5
CASSLVSNSNQPQHF | TRBV7-2 | - | TRBJ1-5
CASSPAVRDSYTKNSYNEQFF | TRBV18 | TRBD1 | TRBJ2-1
CASSAQYGNTIYF | TRBV19 | - | TRBJ1-3
CASSALRLGNTIYF | TRBV7-9 | - | TRBJ1-3
CASSVAGSTEAFF | TRBV7-3 | - | TRBJ1-1
CASSQDRDLFGYTF | TRBV4-1 | - | TRBJ1-2
CASSSRWLAGDTQYF | TRBV5-6 | TRBD2 | TRBJ2-3
CASSFGGGWDEQYF | TRBV5-1 | TRBD2 | TRBJ2-7
CASRGVKNTGELFF | TRBV19 | - | TRBJ2-2
CASSQGQGISYEQYF | TRBV6-5 | TRBD1 | TRBJ2-7
CASSPAGTQANEQYF | TRBV7-2 | - | TRBJ2-7
CASSLGATTDTQYF | TRBV5-1 | - | TRBJ2-3
CASSQDLRTEAFF | TRBV4-3 | - | TRBJ1-1
CASSLVGGWNTEAFF | TRBV7-2 | - | TRBJ1-1
CASSQDRAGGYEQYF | TRBV4-2 | TRBD1 | TRBJ2-7